This entry describes one T cell receptor beta chain. This clonotype came up a few times. No antigen is known for it. Base qualities are not recorded, but no much larger clone differs from it by a single base. The data belong to a study (dated by TCRdb to the early 2010s). The listed sequencing device is Illumina Genome Analyzer IIx. TCRdb cleaned the public reads at Q25 with fastp, built clones with MiXCR and kept in-frame beta chains. When rows share a CDR3 protein, they turn into one entry using the most common DNA and genes. This sample has about 7,100 distinct CDR3 sequences in its table, and more than 25% of those were observed once. The ten most abundant clones make up around 23% of the sample. This sequence was found in a human donor. Sequencing used blood.

This receptor has the CDR3 CSVEEGMNEKLFF. The DNA is as follows: TGCAGCGTTGAAGAAGGGATGAATGAAAAACTGTTTTTT. Rearrangement joined TRBV29-1 to TRBJ1-4; the D gene identity is not certain. At the junction V is shortened by 0 bases and J by 5 bases, with 7 bases in between. Based on the germline V gene, the CDR1 and CDR2 sequences are SQVTM and ANQGSEA. Spanning cysteine to phenylalanine, the CDR3 consists of 13 amino acids. The CDR3 DNA has 39 bases and is translated from base 1.